This TCR beta chain was identified in a study of early T cells in non-severe SARS-CoV-2 infection. Study-level background: Chains were not paired, and sequencing was done on bulk RNA from unsorted whole blood.

TCRdb independently ran MiXCR on the 5' RACE reads; one entry per CDR3 protein. The sample lists under 70,000 distinct CDR3 sequences, around 7.7% seen once, with about 10% in the top ten. The CDR3 consists of 16 residues. V dropped 4 bases and J dropped 2; count of bases not matched to a gene: 7. The germline V gene encodes CDR1 MDHEN and CDR2 SYDVKM. This clonotype was observed many times. The sequenced sample was whole blood, obtained at baseline. This receptor was taken from an adult who was a healthcare worker with PCR-confirmed SARS-CoV-2 infection or an uninfected control (not recorded which). The chain couples TRBV28 to TRBJ1-5, with 8 bases identical to TRBD1. CDR3: CASSSGGTGRNQPQHF. CDR3 DNA sequence: TGTGCCAGCAGTTCGGGAGGGACAGGCCGCAATCAGCCCCAGCATTTT.